The entry below gives a single T cell receptor (beta chain) sequence along with its context. These data come from a study of blood T cell repertoires in COVID-19. In the study overall: Italy, Spain and the United States were the sources of the convalescent and acute COVID-19 samples. PBMCs, B-cell-depleted T cells, or T cells were the source of the cDNA or gDNA that made up the material.

In the source study's methods: It was from reference gene primer amplification that nucleated cell counts were estimated. The method was immunoSEQ multiplex PCR; TCRdb's version includes in-frame clones alone and lacks a portion of them. V and J calls and clone size are copied from that table; D and trimming were computed from the DNA. This table holds some 670,000 clones, 80% to 90% found once. Input material: peripheral blood. This TCR was recovered from a woman between 18 and 29 years old with acute or convalescent COVID-19.

DNA for the CDR3: TGTGCCAGCAGCACGACCCCGGGACAGGGGGCGCTTCATCCACCCCTCCACTTT. Translated: CASSTTPGQGALHPPLHF. V and J are TRBV7-2 and TRBJ1-6; TRBD1 matches 12 bases. The ends lost 5 bases at V and 11 bases at J; junction bases unmatched: 16. The CDR3 contains 18 residues. The germline gives CDR1 SGHTA, CDR2 FQGNSA.